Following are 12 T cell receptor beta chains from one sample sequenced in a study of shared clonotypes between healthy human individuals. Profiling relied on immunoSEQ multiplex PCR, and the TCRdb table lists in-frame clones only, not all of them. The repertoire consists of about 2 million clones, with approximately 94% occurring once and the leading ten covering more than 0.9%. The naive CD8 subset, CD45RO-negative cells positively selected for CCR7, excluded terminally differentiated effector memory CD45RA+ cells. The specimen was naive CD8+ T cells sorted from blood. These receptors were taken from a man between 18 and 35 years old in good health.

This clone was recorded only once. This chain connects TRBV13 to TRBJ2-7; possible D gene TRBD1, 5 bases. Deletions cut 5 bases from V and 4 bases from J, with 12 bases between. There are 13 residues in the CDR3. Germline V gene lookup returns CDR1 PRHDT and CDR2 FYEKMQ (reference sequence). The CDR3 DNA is TGTGCCAGCAGCCCCCAGGGTAGGTACGAGCAGTACTTC. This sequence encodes CASSPQGRYEQYF. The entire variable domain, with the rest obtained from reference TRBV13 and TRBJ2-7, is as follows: AAGVIQSPRHLIKEKRETATLKCYPIPRHDTVYWYQQGPGQDPQFLISFYEKMQSDKGSIPDRFSAQQFSDYHSELNMSSLELGDSALYFCASSPQGRYEQYFGPGTRLTVT.

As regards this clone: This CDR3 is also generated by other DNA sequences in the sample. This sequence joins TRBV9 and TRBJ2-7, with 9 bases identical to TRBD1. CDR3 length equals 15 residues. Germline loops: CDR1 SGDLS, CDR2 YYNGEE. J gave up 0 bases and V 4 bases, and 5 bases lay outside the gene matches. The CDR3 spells CASSPGQGVSYEQYF. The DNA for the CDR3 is TGTGCCAGCAGCCCGGGACAGGGCGTCTCCTACGAGCAGTACTTC. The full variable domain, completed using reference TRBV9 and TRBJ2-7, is DSGVTQTPKHLITATGQRVTLRCSPRSGDLSVYWYQQSLDQGLQFLIQYYNGEERAKGNILERFSAQQFPDLHSELNLSSLELGDSALYFCASSPGQGVSYEQYFGPGTRLTVT.

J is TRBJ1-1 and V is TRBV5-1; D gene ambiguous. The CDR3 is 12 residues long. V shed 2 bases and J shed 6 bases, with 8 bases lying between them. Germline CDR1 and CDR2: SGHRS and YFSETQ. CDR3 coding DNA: TGCGCCAGCAGCTTCCGGGGAGCTGAAGCTTTCTTT. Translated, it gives CASSFRGAEAFF. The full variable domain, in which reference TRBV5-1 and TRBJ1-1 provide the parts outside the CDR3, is KAGVTQTPRYLIKTRGQQVTLSCSPISGHRSVSWYQQTPGQGLQFLFEYFSETQRNKGNFPGRFSGRQFSNSRSEMNVSTLELGDSALYLCASSFRGAEAFFGQGTRLTVV.

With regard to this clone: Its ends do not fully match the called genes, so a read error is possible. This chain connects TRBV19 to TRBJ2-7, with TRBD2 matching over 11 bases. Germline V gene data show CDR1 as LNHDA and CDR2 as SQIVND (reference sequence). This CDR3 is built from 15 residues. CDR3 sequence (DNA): TGTGCCAGTAGCATAGGGACTAGCGGAGATTACGAGCAGTACTTC. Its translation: CASSIGTSGDYEQYF.

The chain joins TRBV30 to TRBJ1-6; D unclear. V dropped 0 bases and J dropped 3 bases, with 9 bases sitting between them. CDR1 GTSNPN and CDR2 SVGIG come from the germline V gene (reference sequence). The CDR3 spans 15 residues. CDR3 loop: CAWSVLDNYNSPLHF. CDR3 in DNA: TGTGCCTGGAGTGTACTGGATAACTATAATTCACCCCTCCACTTT.

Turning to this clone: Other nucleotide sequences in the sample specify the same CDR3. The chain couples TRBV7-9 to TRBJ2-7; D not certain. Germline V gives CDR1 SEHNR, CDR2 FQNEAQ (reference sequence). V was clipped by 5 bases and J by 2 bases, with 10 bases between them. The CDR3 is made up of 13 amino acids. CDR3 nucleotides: TGTGCCAGCAGCCCTCCTGTGGCCTACGAGCAGTACTTC. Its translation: CASSPPVAYEQYF.

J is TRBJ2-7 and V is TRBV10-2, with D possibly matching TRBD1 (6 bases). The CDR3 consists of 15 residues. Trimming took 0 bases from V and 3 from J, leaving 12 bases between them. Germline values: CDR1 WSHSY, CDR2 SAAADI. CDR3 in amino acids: CASSESGGVYYEQYF. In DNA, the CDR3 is TGCGCCAGCAGTGAGTCAGGGGGAGTGTACTACGAGCAGTACTTC.

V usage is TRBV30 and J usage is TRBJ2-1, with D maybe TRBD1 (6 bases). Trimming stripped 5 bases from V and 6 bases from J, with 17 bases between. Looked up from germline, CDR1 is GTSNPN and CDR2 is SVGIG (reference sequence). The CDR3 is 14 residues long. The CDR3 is CAWAKGVLSNEQFF. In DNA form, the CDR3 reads TGTGCCTGGGCCAAGGGGGTTTTAAGCAATGAGCAGTTCTTC.

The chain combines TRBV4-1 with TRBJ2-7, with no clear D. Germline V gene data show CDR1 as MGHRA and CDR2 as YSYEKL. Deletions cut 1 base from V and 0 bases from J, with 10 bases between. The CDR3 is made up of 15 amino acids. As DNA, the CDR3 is TGCGCCAGCAGCCAAGCCGATTATAACTCCTACGAGCAGTACTTC. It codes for CASSQADYNSYEQYF.

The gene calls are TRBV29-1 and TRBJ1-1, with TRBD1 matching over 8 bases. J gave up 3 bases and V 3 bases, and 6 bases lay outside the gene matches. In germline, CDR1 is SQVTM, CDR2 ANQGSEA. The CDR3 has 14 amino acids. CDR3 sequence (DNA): TGCAGCGTTGAGACAGGACAGGGCTACACTGAAGCTTTCTTT. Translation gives CSVETGQGYTEAFF.

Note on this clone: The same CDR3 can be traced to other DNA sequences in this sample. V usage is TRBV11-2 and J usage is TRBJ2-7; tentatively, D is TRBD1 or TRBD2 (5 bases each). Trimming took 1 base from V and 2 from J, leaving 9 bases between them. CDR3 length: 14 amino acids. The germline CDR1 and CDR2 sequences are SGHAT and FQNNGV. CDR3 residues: CASSLAGPTYEQYF. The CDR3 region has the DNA TGTGCCAGCAGCTTAGCGGGACCAACCTACGAGCAGTACTTC.

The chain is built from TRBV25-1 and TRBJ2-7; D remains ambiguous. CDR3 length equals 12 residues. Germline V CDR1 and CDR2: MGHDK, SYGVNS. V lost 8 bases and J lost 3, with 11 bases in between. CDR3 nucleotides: TGTGCCAGCGGCCCCGCCGGCTACGAGCAGTACTTC. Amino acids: CASGPAGYEQYF.